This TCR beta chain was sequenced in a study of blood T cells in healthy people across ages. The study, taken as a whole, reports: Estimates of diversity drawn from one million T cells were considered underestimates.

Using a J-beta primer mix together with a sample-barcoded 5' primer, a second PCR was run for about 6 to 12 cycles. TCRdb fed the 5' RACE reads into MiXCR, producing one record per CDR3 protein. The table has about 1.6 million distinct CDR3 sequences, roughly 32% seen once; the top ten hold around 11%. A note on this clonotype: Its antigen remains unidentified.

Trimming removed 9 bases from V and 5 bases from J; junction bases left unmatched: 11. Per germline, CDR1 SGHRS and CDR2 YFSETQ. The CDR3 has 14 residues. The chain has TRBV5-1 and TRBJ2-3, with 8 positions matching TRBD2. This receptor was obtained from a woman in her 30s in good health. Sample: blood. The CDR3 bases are TGCGCCACCGGGGTCGGGGGGGCCGAAGATACGCAGTATTTT. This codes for CATGVGGAEDTQYF. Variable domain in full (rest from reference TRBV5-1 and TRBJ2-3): KAGVTQTPRYLIKTRGQQVTLSCSPISGHRSVSWYQQTPGQGLQFLFEYFSETQRNKGNFPGRFSGRQFSNSRSEMNVSTLELGDSALYLCATGVGGAEDTQYFGPGTRLTVL.